One sample yielded the 32 T cell receptor beta chains listed below, sequenced in a study of blood T cell repertoires in COVID-19. The data were produced by immunoSEQ multiplex PCR, yet TCRdb's version contains in-frame clones alone and is incomplete. The data contain about 150,000 clones, roughly nine tenths of them singletons. The sequencing sample was made of peripheral blood. The receptors originated from a woman between 65 and 79 years old with acute or convalescent COVID-19.

V gene TRBV19 combines with J gene TRBJ2-7; a possible D gene is TRBD1 (5 bases). This CDR3 region has 13 residues. Trimming left V 5 bases short and J 6 bases short, with 14 bases between. Looked up from germline, CDR1 is LNHDA and CDR2 is SQIVND (reference sequence). Here the CDR3 reads CASSGQATAEQYF. CDR3 nucleotide sequence: TGTGCCAGTAGTGGGCAGGCGACAGCCGAGCAGTACTTC. Looking up the rest from reference TRBV19 and TRBJ2-7 gives the full variable domain: DGGITQSPKYLFRKEGQNVTLSCEQNLNHDAMYWYRQDPGQGLRLIYYSQIVNDFQKGDIAEGYSVSREKKESFPLTVTSAQKNPTAFYLCASSGQATAEQYFGPGTRLTVT.

The genes are TRBV2 and TRBJ2-1; TRBD2 matches at 7 bases. This CDR3 contains 12 residues. The J segment lost 5 bases and the V segment lost 7 bases, leaving 2 bases of the junction unmatched. Germline V lookup: CDR1 SNHLY, CDR2 FYNNEI. The CDR3 DNA reads TGTGCCAGCACGGGGAGGGACAATGAGCAGTTCTTC. This sequence encodes CASTGRDNEQFF.

This clone appeared a few times. The V call is TRBV7-9, the J call TRBJ2-7, with TRBD2 identical over 12 bases. The germline V gene encodes CDR1 SEHNR and CDR2 FQNEAQ (reference sequence). This CDR3 is 18 amino acids long. With V trimmed by 6 bases and J by 4 bases, 16 bases remained unmatched. In DNA, the CDR3 is TGTGCCAGCAGTCAAACGGGGCAAAGGACTAGCGGGACGTACGAGCAGTACTTC. Amino acid sequence: CASSQTGQRTSGTYEQYF.

V is TRBV5-6 and J is TRBJ1-6; TRBD1 matches at 11 bases. CDR1 and CDR2 (germline): SGHDT, YYEEEE. The CDR3 has 18 residues. Losses at the gene ends were 4 bases for V and 8 bases for J; bases not matched to a gene: 14. The CDR3 DNA sequence: TGTGCCAGCAGCCCACGCCGGACAGGGGGCATTTTCGATTCACCCCTCCACTTT. This gives the protein CASSPRRTGGIFDSPLHF.

This chain links TRBV7-9 with TRBJ2-1, with a possible D match to TRBD2 (7 bases). Trimming stripped 2 bases from V and 4 bases from J, with 15 bases between. CDR1 is SEHNR and CDR2 is FQNEAQ in the germline V gene (reference sequence). CDR3 length: 16 residues. The CDR3, as DNA: TGTGCCAGCAGCTTATCTGGTGGGGGGGCGTACAATGAGCAGTTCTTC. Encoded protein: CASSLSGGGAYNEQFF.

V is TRBV4-2 and J is TRBJ2-7; D is possibly TRBD1 (6 bases). V lost 0 bases, J lost 4 bases, and 19 bases lay in between. Germline CDR1 LGHNA, CDR2 YNFKEQ. This CDR3 is built from 17 residues. The CDR3 DNA reads TGTGCCAGCAGCCAAGATAAGCAGGGGTTGGGGCCGTACGAGCAGTACTTC. This gives the protein CASSQDKQGLGPYEQYF.

This chain links TRBV10-3 with TRBJ1-5, with no clear D. Germline lookup yields CDR1 ENHRY and CDR2 SYGVKD. With 3 bases removed from V and 4 bases from J, the gap between germline ends came to 7 bases. The CDR3 contains 13 residues. As DNA, the CDR3 is TGTGCCATCAGTGACAGTGATAATCAGCCCCAGCATTTT. Its protein product is CAISDSDNQPQHF.

The gene calls are TRBV7-2 and TRBJ1-6, with 10 positions matching TRBD1. CDR1 and CDR2 (germline): SGHTA, FQGNSA. Germline trimming cut 5 bases from V and 9 bases from J; bases unmatched to any gene: 7. The CDR3 contains 15 residues. The CDR3: CASSTRQGASSPLHF. In nucleotides, the CDR3 is TGTGCCAGCAGCACTCGACAGGGGGCGAGTTCACCCCTCCACTTT. The entire variable domain, with the rest obtained from reference TRBV7-2 and TRBJ1-6, is as follows: GAGVSQSPSNKVTEKGKDVELRCDPISGHTALYWYRQSLGQGLEFLIYFQGNSAPDKSGLPSDRFSAERTGGSVSTLTIQRTQQEDSAVYLCASSTRQGASSPLHFGNGTRLTVT.

V usage is TRBV3-1 (or the pseudogene TRBV3-2) and J usage is TRBJ1-2; a possible D gene is TRBD1 (5 bases). The CDR3 is made up of 14 amino acids. Trimming removed 4 bases from V and 5 bases from J, with 14 bases in between. Germline CDR1 and CDR2: LGHDT and YNNKEL (reference sequence). The CDR3 nucleotides read TGTGCCAGCAGCCGCGGACACGGGCCTTATGGCTACACCTTC. Translated, it gives CASSRGHGPYGYTF.

The gene calls are TRBV18 and TRBJ1-1, with 7 positions matching TRBD1. V shed 3 bases, J shed 7 bases, and the junction held 5 bases outside the gene matches. This CDR3 spans 13 amino acids. The germline V gene has CDR1 KGHSH and CDR2 LQKENI. The CDR3: CASSPDPGGEAFF. Here the CDR3 DNA reads TGTGCCAGCTCACCCGATCCAGGGGGTGAAGCTTTCTTT. The full variable domain, rest sourced from reference TRBV18 and TRBJ1-1, is NAGVMQNPRHLVRRRGQEARLRCSPMKGHSHVYWYRQLPEEGLKFMVYLQKENIIDESGMPKERFSAEFPKEGPSILRIQQVVRGDSAAYFCASSPDPGGEAFFGQGTRLTVV.

V is TRBV4-3 and J is TRBJ1-2; D not certain. The V end was cut by 2 bases, the J end by 2 bases, with 3 bases between. The length of the CDR3 is 12 residues. Germline V gene data show CDR1 as LGHNA and CDR2 as YSLEER. In DNA form, the CDR3 reads TGCGCCAGCAGCCAACAAAACTATGGCTACACCTTC. It codes for CASSQQNYGYTF.

The chain has TRBV15 and TRBJ1-1, with TRBD1 identical over 7 bases. V shed 3 bases and J 5 bases; nucleotides not matched to a gene: 6. Germline CDR1 LNHNV, CDR2 YYDKDF (reference sequence). The CDR3 contains 14 residues. The DNA for the CDR3 is TGTGCCACCAGCAGGGCGACAGGGCGGACTGAAGCTTTCTTT. This translates into CATSRATGRTEAFF.

This clone occurred once. This sequence joins TRBV7-8 and TRBJ2-5, with D possibly being TRBD1 (6 bases). V was trimmed by 1 base and J by 4 bases, leaving 16 bases between them. CDR1 SGHVS and CDR2 FQNEAQ come from the germline V gene. This CDR3 is 16 amino acids long. CDR3 region: CASSLDPQGFAETQYF. The CDR3 nucleotides read TGTGCCAGCAGCTTAGACCCCCAGGGGTTTGCAGAGACCCAGTACTTC. Full variable domain (remainder filled in from reference TRBV7-8 and TRBJ2-5): GAGVSQSPRYKVAKRGQDVALRCDPISGHVSLFWYQQALGQGPEFLTYFQNEAQLDKSGLPSDRFFAERPEGSVSTLKIQRTQQEDSAVYLCASSLDPQGFAETQYFGPGTRLLVL.

The chain joins TRBV5-4 to TRBJ1-1, with D hard to call. Looked up from germline, CDR1 is SGHNT and CDR2 is YYREEE (reference sequence). This CDR3 has 14 residues. Trimming stripped 0 bases from V and 1 base from J, with 7 bases between. The CDR3 spells CASSLAVRNTEAFF. The CDR3 nucleotides read TGTGCCAGCAGCTTGGCCGTCAGGAACACTGAAGCTTTCTTT.

This chain connects TRBV4-3 to TRBJ2-2, with TRBD2 matching over 10 bases. CDR1 and CDR2 from the germline V gene are LGHNA and YSLEER. V was pared by 1 base and J by 7 bases, with 6 bases of the junction left unmatched. The CDR3 has 16 amino acids. CDR3: CASSQGAGGSHGELFF. The CDR3 DNA sequence: TGCGCCAGCAGCCAAGGAGCGGGGGGGTCCCACGGGGAGCTGTTTTTT.

This chain uses TRBV4-2 with TRBJ1-2; a weak D match, TRBD1 (5 bases). The CDR3 is 13 amino acids. The germline V and J ends were trimmed by 3 bases and 2 bases, with 7 bases remaining between them. Germline CDR1 reads LGHNA; CDR2 reads YNFKEQ. CDR3 DNA: TGTGCCAGCAGCCAGACAGCGAACTATGGCTACACCTTC. This encodes CASSQTANYGYTF.

V gene TRBV24-1 combines with J gene TRBJ2-1; TRBD1 agrees at 10 bases. CDR1 and CDR2 from the germline V gene are KGHDR and SFDVKD. The CDR3 totals 14 residues. V lost 7 bases and J lost 8; bases outside the gene matches: 7. CDR3 region: CATSDRGRDYEQFF. Written as DNA, the CDR3 is TGTGCCACCAGCGACAGGGGGCGCGATTATGAGCAGTTCTTC.

This chain connects TRBV30 to TRBJ1-5; 7 bases align to TRBD1. This CDR3 comprises 14 residues. The trim removed 3 bases at V and 6 bases at J, leaving 8 bases unmatched. Germline V gives CDR1 GTSNPN, CDR2 SVGIG (reference sequence). CDR3 sequence reads: CAWSQGGISQPQHF. The CDR3 nucleotides are TGTGCCTGGAGCCAAGGGGGCATAAGTCAGCCCCAGCATTTT. Based on the CDR3 plus reference TRBV30 and TRBJ1-5, the full variable domain is SQTIHQWPATLVQPVGSPLSLECTVEGTSNPNLYWYRQAAGRGLQLLFYSVGIGQISSEVPQNLSASRPQDRQFILSSKKLLLSDSGFYLCAWSQGGISQPQHFGDGTRLSIL.

The V call is TRBV6-1, the J call TRBJ2-1, with 10 positions matching TRBD2. CDR3 length: 15 residues. With V trimmed by 3 bases and J by 8 bases, 7 bases remained unmatched. Germline loops: CDR1 MNHNS, CDR2 SASEGT. CDR3 loop: CASSEAAGGHYEQFF. The CDR3 DNA reads as TGTGCCAGCAGTGAGGCAGCGGGGGGGCATTATGAGCAGTTCTTC.

The V and J genes are TRBV10-3 and TRBJ1-1, with D uncertain. V shed 0 bases and J shed 4 bases, with 15 bases lying between them. Germline-derived CDR1 and CDR2 are ENHRY and SYGVKD. This CDR3 contains 16 residues. The CDR3 DNA follows: TGTGCCATCAGTGAGTCTCGCGGGGTCGCGACCACTGAAGCTTTCTTT. It codes for CAISESRGVATTEAFF.

This sequence joins TRBV7-3 and TRBJ1-2, with 9 positions matching TRBD1. Germline-derived CDR1 and CDR2 are SGHTA and FQGTGA. The CDR3 length is 15 residues. V lost 5 bases, J lost 0 bases, and 4 bases stayed unmatched. The CDR3 DNA is TGTGCCAGCAGCCGGGACAGGGCCACTAACTATGGCTACACCTTC. Its translation is CASSRDRATNYGYTF. Combining the CDR3 with reference TRBV7-3 and TRBJ1-2 gives the whole variable domain GAGVSQTPSNKVTEKGKYVELRCDPISGHTALYWYRQSLGQGPEFLIYFQGTGAADDSGLPNDRFFAVRPEGSVSTLKIQRTERGDSAVYLCASSRDRATNYGYTFGSGTRLTVV.

The chain couples TRBV6-6 to TRBJ1-2; D gene uncertain. This CDR3 comprises 15 residues. Trimming cost V 6 bases and J 0 bases, with 14 bases left between them. Per the germline V gene, CDR1 is MNHNY and CDR2 is SVGAGI (reference sequence). The CDR3 protein is CASRAVGQSNYGYTF. The CDR3 DNA reads as TGTGCCAGCAGAGCGGTCGGGCAGTCTAACTATGGCTACACCTTC.

The chain links TRBV14 to TRBJ2-1; D is possibly TRBD2 (5 bases). V lost 3 bases and J lost 8, with 17 bases in between. In germline, CDR1 is SGHDN, CDR2 FVKESK. The CDR3 totals 15 residues. The DNA for the CDR3 is TGTGCCAGCAGCCAGGAGGCAGGATTTCGCGATGAGCAGTTCTTC. It translates to CASSQEAGFRDEQFF.

This clone was observed a few times. The V and J genes are TRBV7-2 and TRBJ2-7; 8 nucleotides agree with TRBD2. The germline gives CDR1 SGHTA, CDR2 FQGNSA. With 6 bases clipped from V and 6 bases from J, the junction kept 25 bases outside the gene matches. The CDR3 consists of 19 residues. CDR3 loop: CASSSPGASGPLQGSEQYF. In DNA, the CDR3 is TGTGCCAGCAGTTCCCCAGGGGCTAGCGGGCCGCTCCAGGGCTCCGAGCAGTACTTC. Together with reference TRBV7-2 and TRBJ2-7, the CDR3 gives the full variable domain: GAGVSQSPSNKVTEKGKDVELRCDPISGHTALYWYRQSLGQGLEFLIYFQGNSAPDKSGLPSDRFSAERTGGSVSTLTIQRTQQEDSAVYLCASSSPGASGPLQGSEQYFGPGTRLTVT.

V and J are TRBV3-1 (or the pseudogene TRBV3-2) and TRBJ1-2; unclear D gene. Germline CDR1 LGHDT, CDR2 YNNKEL (reference sequence). The CDR3 has 15 amino acids. Trimming left V 1 base short and J 6 bases short, with 15 bases between. CDR3 sequence (DNA): TGTGCCAGCAGCCAAGCCCCCGGGTTTGCGGATGGCTACACCTTC. Translating gives CASSQAPGFADGYTF.

The rearrangement joins TRBV7-2 to TRBJ1-1, with D hard to call. CDR3 length equals 13 residues. CDR1 and CDR2 from the germline V gene are SGHTA and FQGNSA. Trimming took off 5 bases at V and 5 bases at J, with 12 bases between the two ends. The CDR3 is CASSAIRETEAFF. The CDR3 region has the DNA TGTGCCAGCAGCGCCATAAGGGAGACTGAAGCTTTCTTT. Variable domain in full (rest from reference TRBV7-2 and TRBJ1-1): GAGVSQSPSNKVTEKGKDVELRCDPISGHTALYWYRQSLGQGLEFLIYFQGNSAPDKSGLPSDRFSAERTGGSVSTLTIQRTQQEDSAVYLCASSAIRETEAFFGQGTRLTVV.

The genes are TRBV5-1 and TRBJ2-2; TRBD1 matches at 7 bases. The CDR3 spans 15 residues. The germline gives CDR1 SGHRS, CDR2 YFSETQ. The junction had 4 bases not matched to a gene; V was cut back by 4 bases and J by 1 base. This chain's CDR3 is CASSNRQGNTGELFF. CDR3 nucleotide sequence: TGCGCCAGCAGCAACAGACAGGGGAACACCGGGGAGCTGTTTTTT.

This sequence joins TRBV4-2 and TRBJ2-5; weak D call: TRBD2 (6 bases). Trimming shortened V by 2 bases and J by 5 bases, and 9 bases separated the two germline ends. Per germline, CDR1 LGHNA and CDR2 YNFKEQ. The CDR3 spans 13 residues. Written as DNA, the CDR3 is TGTGCCAGCAGCCAAATTGGGGGGGAGACCCAGTACTTC. It codes for CASSQIGGETQYF.

The chain is built from TRBV10-3 and TRBJ2-7, with 7 nucleotides matching TRBD1. Germline V gene data show CDR1 as ENHRY and CDR2 as SYGVKD. The CDR3 has 14 amino acids. The junction had 8 bases not matched to a gene; V was cut back by 6 bases and J by 3 bases. CDR3 DNA: TGTGCCATCAGAGGAGACAGGGCAGGCTACGAGCAGTACTTC. Amino acids: CAIRGDRAGYEQYF.

The chain has TRBV30 and TRBJ2-2; TRBD1 aligns across 7 bases. J gave up 4 bases and V 2 bases, and 7 bases lay outside the gene matches. The CDR3 has 15 amino acids. Germline V gene lookup returns CDR1 GTSNPN and CDR2 SVGIG (reference sequence). CDR3 residues: CAWSSKGAGTGELFF. The CDR3 DNA reads TGTGCCTGGAGTAGCAAGGGGGCGGGCACCGGGGAGCTGTTTTTT.

The chain links TRBV4-2 to TRBJ1-4, with D tentatively TRBD1 (5 bases). Germline CDR1 reads LGHNA; CDR2 reads YNFKEQ. The V end lost 1 base, the J end lost 3 bases, and 6 bases lay between the germline ends. CDR3 size: 14 residues. The CDR3 DNA reads as TGTGCCAGCAGCCAAGCAGGGTCTAATGAAAAACTGTTTTTT. This encodes CASSQAGSNEKLFF.

The rearrangement uses TRBV20-1 and TRBJ2-3; tentative D call: TRBD1 (5 bases). This CDR3 region has 10 residues. CDR1 and CDR2 from the germline V gene are DFQATT and SNEGSKA (reference sequence). The V end lost 6 bases, the J end lost 9 bases, and 10 bases lay between the germline ends. The CDR3 spells CSALSGTQYF. DNA of the CDR3: TGCAGTGCACTTTCAGGGACGCAGTATTTT.